These 19 T cell receptor beta chains originate from one sample sequenced in a study of early T cells in non-severe SARS-CoV-2 infection. One entry per CDR3 protein results from TCRdb running MiXCR on the 5' RACE reads. The sample includes over 60,000 distinct CDR3 sequences, roughly a tenth of them seen just once. Sequenced sample: whole blood. These receptors were taken from an adult who was a healthcare worker with PCR-confirmed SARS-CoV-2 infection or an uninfected control (not recorded which).

This clonotype was seen many times. CDR3 sequence: CASSLNGPYEQYF. The CDR3 nucleotides are TGTGCCAGCAGCTTAAACGGGCCCTACGAGCAGTACTTC. The rearrangement uses TRBV7-9 and TRBJ2-7, with D uncertain. V was shortened by 2 bases and J by 2 bases, with 7 bases between the two germline ends. The CDR3 runs to 13 residues. CDR1 is SEHNR, CDR2 FQNEAQ, per germline (reference sequence).

The chain combines TRBV20-1 with TRBJ2-3; no clear D gene. The CDR3 totals 17 residues. CDR1 is DFQATT, CDR2 SNEGSKA, per germline (reference sequence). Trimming left V 6 bases short and J 1 base short, with 23 bases between. The CDR3 here is CSAFPYSRLAGTDTQYF. The CDR3 region has the DNA TGCAGTGCGTTTCCATATTCCAGGTTGGCGGGCACAGATACGCAGTATTTT.

This clonotype was counted only a few times. This sequence joins TRBV7-2 and TRBJ1-2, with 8 bases matching TRBD1. Trimming cost V 5 bases and J 3 bases; bases outside gene matches: 8. CDR1 and CDR2 (germline): SGHTA, FQGNSA. This CDR3 comprises 15 residues. In nucleotides, the CDR3 is TGTGCCAGCAGCACCTGGACAGGGTTGGACTATGGCTACACCTTC. This gives the protein CASSTWTGLDYGYTF. The full variable domain, its missing parts supplied by reference TRBV7-2 and TRBJ1-2, is GAGVSQSPSNKVTEKGKDVELRCDPISGHTALYWYRQSLGQGLEFLIYFQGNSAPDKSGLPSDRFSAERTGGSVSTLTIQRTQQEDSAVYLCASSTWTGLDYGYTFGSGTRLTVV.

This chain connects TRBV11-2 to TRBJ2-3; 7 bases are a match to TRBD2. There are 17 residues in the CDR3. From germline, CDR1 is SGHAT and CDR2 FQNNGV. V shed 5 bases, J shed 3 bases, and the junction held 14 bases outside the gene matches. DNA for the CDR3: TGTGCCAGCAGCCCATTCCAGGGCGGGAGTGGGACAGATACGCAGTATTTT. Translated, it gives CASSPFQGGSGTDTQYF.

This clonotype was counted many times. This sequence joins TRBV18 and TRBJ2-5, with 7 positions matching TRBD1. The length of the CDR3 is 14 residues. V shed 4 bases, J shed 5 bases, and the junction held 7 bases outside the gene matches. Germline V CDR1 and CDR2: KGHSH, LQKENI. CDR3 protein: CASSRARGQETQYF. CDR3 in DNA: TGTGCCAGCTCACGGGCAAGGGGGCAGGAGACCCAGTACTTC.

This clonotype has a count of ten or more. The V call is TRBV19, the J call TRBJ2-3; the D gene is possibly TRBD2 (6 bases). The V end lost 3 bases, the J end lost 0 bases, and 10 bases lay between the germline ends. CDR3 length: 15 residues. Germline V gene lookup returns CDR1 LNHDA and CDR2 SQIVND (reference sequence). CDR3 nucleotides: TGTGCCAGTAGTATTTCAGGGACTAGCACAGATACGCAGTATTTT. Protein product: CASSISGTSTDTQYF.

This clonotype was counted a few times. The chain uses TRBV10-3 and TRBJ2-7; 8 bases match TRBD2. Germline CDR1 ENHRY, CDR2 SYGVKD. V lost 7 bases and J lost 2; bases outside the gene matches: 4. The CDR3 runs 13 residues. The CDR3 spells CAITAGETYEQYF. The CDR3 nucleotides are TGTGCCATCACAGCGGGGGAAACCTACGAGCAGTACTTC.

This clonotype was detected a few times. One junction end disagrees with the germline gene, perhaps due to a read error. The chain is built from TRBV19 and TRBJ1-2; D gene unclear. CDR1 LNHDA and CDR2 SQIVND come from the germline V gene (reference sequence). This CDR3 region has 14 residues. In nucleotides, the CDR3 is TGCGCCAGTAGTATCGGCGAGGGTTATTATGGCTACACCTTC. Protein product: CASSIGEGYYGYTF.

This chain uses TRBV2 with TRBJ2-1, with 11 bases fitting TRBD2. V shed 5 bases, J shed 0 bases, and the junction held 18 bases outside the gene matches. This CDR3 is built from 21 residues. Germline assignment: CDR1 SNHLY and CDR2 FYNNEI. CDR3 residues: CASSRPPGTSGQGPSYNEQFF. The CDR3 DNA follows: TGTGCCAGCAGTCGACCGCCGGGGACTAGCGGACAGGGTCCCTCCTACAATGAGCAGTTCTTC.

In DNA, the CDR3 is TGCGCCAGCAGCCAAGATCCGCAGGGAAGGGTCAAAAACATTCAGTACTTC. It is translated as CASSQDPQGRVKNIQYF. V and J are TRBV4-1 and TRBJ2-4; tentatively, D is TRBD1 (5 bases). Germline assignment: CDR1 MGHRA and CDR2 YSYEKL. The CDR3 extends over 17 amino acids. Trimming shortened V by 0 bases and J by 3 bases, and 15 bases separated the two germline ends.

The table lists this clonotype with many counts. V usage is TRBV7-9 and J usage is TRBJ1-4; 7 bases agree with TRBD1. This CDR3 region has 14 residues. Germline V lookup: CDR1 SEHNR, CDR2 FQNEAQ (reference sequence). J gave up 4 bases and V 5 bases, and 4 bases lay outside the gene matches. The CDR3 region is CASSPTGLNEKLFF. As DNA, the CDR3 is TGTGCCAGCAGCCCGACAGGGCTTAATGAAAAACTGTTTTTT.

The CDR3 reads CASSIGQRAGELFF. The CDR3 DNA reads as TGTGCCAGCAGCATCGGGCAGCGCGCCGGGGAGCTGTTTTTT. The chain carries TRBV5-4 and TRBJ2-2; D is unclear. Looked up from germline, CDR1 is SGHNT and CDR2 is YYREEE (reference sequence). V lost 4 bases to trimming and J lost 6 bases, with 13 bases between them. The CDR3 has 14 amino acids.

J is TRBJ1-1 and V is TRBV11-2, with D perhaps TRBD1 (6 bases). The CDR3 runs to 11 residues. The germline V gene has CDR1 SGHAT and CDR2 FQNNGV. V shed 6 bases and J shed 5 bases, with 7 bases lying between them. The CDR3 DNA reads TGTGCCAGCAGGAGGGGGACTGAAGCTTTCTTT. It encodes CASRRGTEAFF.

This clonotype showed up just a few times. The genes are TRBV4-2 and TRBJ2-7, with 8 bases lining up with TRBD1. Germline V gene sequence: CDR1 LGHNA, CDR2 YNFKEQ. The CDR3 length is 16 residues. Trimming removed 3 bases from V and 1 base from J; junction bases left unmatched: 8. The CDR3 nucleotides are TGTGCCAGCAGCCAGGCCGACAGGGGTTTATCCTACGAGCAGTACTTC. Residues: CASSQADRGLSYEQYF.

This clonotype was recorded a few times. V and J are TRBV20-1 and TRBJ2-7; D remains unclear. The CDR3 is 13 residues long. CDR1 DFQATT and CDR2 SNEGSKA come from the germline V gene (reference sequence). The germline V and J ends were trimmed by 0 bases and 2 bases, with 8 bases remaining between them. CDR3 nucleotides: TGCAGTGCTAGAGACCCTCGTACCTACGAGCAGTACTTC. It codes for CSARDPRTYEQYF.

This clonotype has ten or more counts. The chain has TRBV13 and TRBJ2-2; no clear D. Looked up from germline, CDR1 is PRHDT and CDR2 is FYEKMQ (reference sequence). CDR3 size: 14 residues. The V end was cut by 2 bases, the J end by 4 bases, with 8 bases between. The CDR3 sequence: CASSLRAITGELFF. The CDR3 DNA sequence: TGTGCCAGCAGCTTAAGGGCTATCACCGGGGAGCTGTTTTTT. The variable domain in full, with the rest retrieved from reference TRBV13 and TRBJ2-2, is AAGVIQSPRHLIKEKRETATLKCYPIPRHDTVYWYQQGPGQDPQFLISFYEKMQSDKGSIPDRFSAQQFSDYHSELNMSSLELGDSALYFCASSLRAITGELFFGEGSRLTVL.

Many counts were recorded for this clonotype. V usage is TRBV11-2 and J usage is TRBJ2-7; D unresolved. Trimming removed 1 base at V and 2 bases at J, with 9 bases between. The CDR3 sequence is 14 residues long. Germline lookup yields CDR1 SGHAT and CDR2 FQNNGV. CDR3 DNA: TGTGCCAGCAGCTTAGTTTCTGGTGCCTACGAGCAGTACTTC. As protein: CASSLVSGAYEQYF.

In this sample, this clonotype turned up a few times. The chain employs TRBV7-2 and TRBJ2-1; the match to TRBD2 covers 9 bases. Germline loops: CDR1 SGHTA, CDR2 FQGNSA. The V and J ends lost 5 bases and 5 bases, in that order; junction bases with no gene match: 10. The CDR3 totals 16 residues. The CDR3, as DNA: TGTGCCAGCAGCGAAGTCGGGCTAGCGGGGAACAATGAGCAGTTCTTC. This codes for CASSEVGLAGNNEQFF.

This clonotype was detected a few times. The chain recombines TRBV7-2 with TRBJ2-3, with 10 bases lining up with TRBD2. Looked up from germline, CDR1 is SGHTA and CDR2 is FQGNSA. CDR3 length equals 20 residues. V gave up 2 bases and J gave up 4 bases; unmatched junction bases: 18. CDR3 in amino acids: CASSLYPPPLAGVAADTQYF. The CDR3 DNA follows: TGTGCCAGCAGCTTATACCCCCCCCCTCTAGCGGGGGTCGCGGCAGATACGCAGTATTTT.